This T cell receptor (beta chain) was sequenced for a study of cytomegalovirus exposure and HLA in healthy donors. Whole-study results and caveats: It was confirmed in vitro that three of the CMV-associated chains were specific for CMV antigens.

This clone is a singleton in its sample. Its matching antigen is unknown. Libraries were prepared by immunoSEQ multiplex PCR; TCRdb keeps only in-frame clonotypes and omits some of them. The sample yields approximately 190,000 clones, approximately 82% seen once. This CDR3 comprises 14 residues. The V segment lost 1 base and the J segment 2 bases; nucleotides outside the gene matches: 1. Germline CDR1 SEHNR, CDR2 FQNEAQ (reference sequence). Sequences were obtained from PBMCs. This rearrangement joins TRBV7-9 to TRBJ2-7; TRBD1 matches 8 bases. This sequence originates from a woman in her 30s in good health and CMV-seropositive. The CDR3 sequence: CASSLGTGTYEQYF. The CDR3 nucleotides read TGTGCCAGCAGCTTAGGGACAGGGACCTACGAGCAGTACTTC.